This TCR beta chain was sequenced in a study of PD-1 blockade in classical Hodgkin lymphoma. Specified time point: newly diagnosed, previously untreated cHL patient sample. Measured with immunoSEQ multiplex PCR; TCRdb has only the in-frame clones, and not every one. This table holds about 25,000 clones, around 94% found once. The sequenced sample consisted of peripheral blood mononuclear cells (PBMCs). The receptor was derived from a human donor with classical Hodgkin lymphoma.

CDR3 sequence (DNA): TGTGCCAGCAGTTCCGGCACAGATACGCAGTATTTT. Translation: CASSSGTDTQYF. The chain combines TRBV25-1 with TRBJ2-3; no firm D call. V gave up 5 bases and J gave up 1 base, with 4 bases separating them. This CDR3 contains 12 residues. CDR1 and CDR2 (germline): MGHDK, SYGVNS. The full variable domain, rest sourced from reference TRBV25-1 and TRBJ2-3, is EADIYQTPRYLVIGTGKKITLECSQTMGHDKMYWYQQDPGMELHLIHYSYGVNSTEKGDLSSESTVSRIRTEHFPLTLESARPSHTSQYLCASSSGTDTQYFGPGTRLTVL.